These 11 T cell receptor beta chains were sequenced from one sample in a study of Tregs in tolerant kidney transplant recipients. Using immunoSEQ multiplex PCR, the repertoire was profiled, and TCRdb retains in-frame clones only, with some absent. The table records approximately 45,000 clones, roughly 95% of them present only once. For these receptors, no antigen is known. The sample comprised Tregs from blood cultured with allogeneic cells. The origin of the receptors is a human donor in good health.

The V gene is TRBV27, the J gene TRBJ1-1, with 8 bases aligning to TRBD1. Trimming removed 2 bases from V and 5 bases from J; junction bases left unmatched: 13. Germline loops: CDR1 MNHEY, CDR2 SMNVEV (reference sequence). This CDR3 contains 17 residues. The CDR3, as DNA: TGTGCCAGCAGTTTAGTAGCTACCAGCAGGGGGCGTACTGAAGCTTTCTTT. Translated, it gives CASSLVATSRGRTEAFF.

The genes are TRBV5-5 and TRBJ1-6; D is unclear. Trimming shortened V by 1 base and J by 11 bases, and 7 bases separated the two germline ends. The CDR3 consists of 12 residues. CDR1 and CDR2 from the germline V gene are SGHKS and YYEKEE (reference sequence). CDR3 residues: CASSLSRAPLHF. The CDR3 nucleotides read TGTGCCAGCAGCTTGTCACGGGCACCCCTCCACTTT. Using reference TRBV5-5 and TRBJ1-6 for the parts outside the CDR3, the full variable domain is DAGVTQSPTHLIKTRGQQVTLRCSPISGHKSVSWYQQVLGQGPQFIFQYYEKEERGRGNFPDRFSARQFPNYSSELNVNALLLGDSALYLCASSLSRAPLHFGNGTRLTVT.

V gene TRBV7-9 combines with J gene TRBJ1-6; 10 bases map to TRBD1. Germline CDR1 and CDR2: SEHNR and FQNEAQ (reference sequence). The CDR3 is 15 amino acids. J gave up 9 bases and V 3 bases, and 5 bases lay outside the gene matches. CDR3 sequence: CASSFLTGGISPLHF. In nucleotides, the CDR3 is TGTGCCAGCAGCTTCCTGACAGGGGGCATTTCACCCCTCCACTTT. The complete variable domain, with remaining parts taken from reference TRBV7-9 and TRBJ1-6, reads DTGVSQNPRHKITKRGQNVTFRCDPISEHNRLYWYRQTLGQGPEFLTYFQNEAQLEKSRLLSDRFSAERPKGSFSTLEIQRTEQGDSAMYLCASSFLTGGISPLHFGNGTRLTVT.

The chain carries TRBV19 and TRBJ1-1, with a possible D match to TRBD1 (5 bases). The germline V gene encodes CDR1 LNHDA and CDR2 SQIVND (reference sequence). The CDR3 runs 12 residues. Trimming took 10 bases from V and 3 from J, leaving 12 bases between them. CDR3 bases: TGTGCCACTGGGGCTGGGGACACTGAAGCTTTCTTT. It specifies CATGAGDTEAFF. The full variable domain, with the rest looked up from reference TRBV19 and TRBJ1-1, is DGGITQSPKYLFRKEGQNVTLSCEQNLNHDAMYWYRQDPGQGLRLIYYSQIVNDFQKGDIAEGYSVSREKKESFPLTVTSAQKNPTAFYLCATGAGDTEAFFGQGTRLTVV.

The chain is built from TRBV29-1 and TRBJ1-5; maybe TRBD1 (6 bases). In germline, CDR1 is SQVTM, CDR2 ANQGSEA. Trimming stripped 6 bases from V and 4 bases from J, with 16 bases between. The length of the CDR3 is 14 residues. CDR3 region: CSVREQGGNQPQHF. The CDR3 DNA follows: TGCAGCGTCCGAGAACAGGGAGGGAATCAGCCCCAGCATTTT.

The V gene is TRBV6-6, the J gene TRBJ1-6; D is unclear. CDR3 length: 13 amino acids. V lost 5 bases to trimming and J lost 7 bases, with 9 bases between them. Germline values: CDR1 MNHNY, CDR2 SVGAGI (reference sequence). The CDR3 here is CASSAVGNSPLHF. DNA of the CDR3: TGTGCCAGCAGTGCCGTGGGGAATTCACCCCTCCACTTT.

The rearrangement links TRBV19 to TRBJ2-5, with D possibly matching TRBD1 (6 bases). The CDR3 is made up of 14 amino acids. From germline, CDR1 is LNHDA and CDR2 SQIVND (reference sequence). V lost 9 bases and J 4 bases, leaving 18 bases between the germline ends. The CDR3 loop is CASAQQGPPETQYF. Written as DNA, the CDR3 is TGTGCCAGCGCTCAACAGGGTCCTCCAGAGACCCAGTACTTC.

V is TRBV18 and J is TRBJ1-2; D may be TRBD1 (5 bases). CDR1 is KGHSH, CDR2 LQKENI, per germline. Trimming removed 3 bases at V and 3 bases at J, with 11 bases between. This CDR3 is built from 14 residues. DNA for the CDR3: TGTGCCAGCTCACCCGTAGGGGATTACTATGGCTACACCTTC. It translates to CASSPVGDYYGYTF.

V gene TRBV5-4 combines with J gene TRBJ1-3, with D maybe TRBD1 (5 bases). Trimming took 3 bases from V and 2 from J, leaving 12 bases between them. The length of the CDR3 is 15 residues. Germline lookup yields CDR1 SGHNT and CDR2 YYREEE (reference sequence). DNA of the CDR3: TGTGCCAGCAGCTCTATCGGGGGGGCTGGAAACACCATATATTTT. Protein product: CASSSIGGAGNTIYF.

The CDR3 nucleotides read TGTGCCAGCAGTGAAACTTATGTGAGGGGCCCCAAAAACATTCAGTACTTC. Protein: CASSETYVRGPKNIQYF. The chain couples TRBV6-1 to TRBJ2-4; D may match TRBD1 or TRBD2 (5 bases each). The CDR3 runs 17 residues. Trimming removed 2 bases at V and 2 bases at J, with 16 bases between. CDR1 MNHNS and CDR2 SASEGT come from the germline V gene.

The chain uses TRBV6-6 and TRBJ1-1, with D uncertain. Trimming took off 10 bases at V and 3 bases at J, with 9 bases between the two ends. Germline V lookup: CDR1 MNHNY, CDR2 SVGAGI (reference sequence). The CDR3 is 11 residues long. For the CDR3, the DNA is TGTGCCACTTACGGGGACACTGAAGCTTTCTTT. Translating gives CATYGDTEAFF.